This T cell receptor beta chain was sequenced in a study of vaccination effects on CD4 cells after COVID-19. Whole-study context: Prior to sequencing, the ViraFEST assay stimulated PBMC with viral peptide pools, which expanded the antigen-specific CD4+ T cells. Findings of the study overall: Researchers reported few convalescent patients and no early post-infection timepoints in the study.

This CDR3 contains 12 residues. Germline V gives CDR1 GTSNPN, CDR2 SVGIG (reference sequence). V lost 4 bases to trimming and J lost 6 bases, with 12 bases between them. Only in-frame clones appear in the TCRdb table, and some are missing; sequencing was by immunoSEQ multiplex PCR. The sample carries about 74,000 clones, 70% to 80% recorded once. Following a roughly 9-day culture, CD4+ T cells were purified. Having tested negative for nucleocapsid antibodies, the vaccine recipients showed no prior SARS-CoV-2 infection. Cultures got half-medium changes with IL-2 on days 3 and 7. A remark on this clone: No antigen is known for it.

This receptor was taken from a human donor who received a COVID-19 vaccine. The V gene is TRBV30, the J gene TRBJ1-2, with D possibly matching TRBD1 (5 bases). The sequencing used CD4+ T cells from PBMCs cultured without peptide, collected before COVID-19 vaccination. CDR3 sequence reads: CAWTPGTHGYTF. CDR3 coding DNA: TGTGCCTGGACCCCGGGGACCCATGGCTACACCTTC. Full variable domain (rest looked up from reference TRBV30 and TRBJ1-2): SQTIHQWPATLVQPVGSPLSLECTVEGTSNPNLYWYRQAAGRGLQLLFYSVGIGQISSEVPQNLSASRPQDRQFILSSKKLLLSDSGFYLCAWTPGTHGYTFGSGTRLTVV.